The following is a T cell receptor (beta chain) sequence with its context. TCRdb re-derived calls from the reads in MiXCR, one entry per CDR3 protein. The sample has some 19,000 distinct CDR3 sequences, over 20% seen once. The sample comes from a study of lung T cells in sarcoidosis with Löfgren's syndrome. Study at large: Analyses focused on Löfgren's syndrome patients.

Germline V CDR1 and CDR2: SNHLY, FYNNEI. V shed 6 bases and J 0 bases; nucleotides not matched to a gene: 11. This CDR3 is 18 amino acids long. The receptor comes from a human donor with sarcoidosis (Löfgren's syndrome or another form), or a control subject (not recorded which). The sample was CD4+ T cells from bronchoalveolar lavage. The chain joins TRBV2 to TRBJ1-5; 10 bases are a match to TRBD1. CDR3 sequence (DNA): TGTGCCAGCAGAGGGGTGGGACAGGGGTCTTATAGCAATCAGCCCCAGCATTTT. This encodes CASRGVGQGSYSNQPQHF.